Listed here is a single T cell receptor beta chain. The antigen is unknown. The sample belongs to a study of vaccination and CD4 T cells after COVID-19. An Oncomine TCR Beta short-read assay was used to sequence the DNA from cultured CD4+ T cells. Via MiXCR, TCRdb re-called the PCR reads, giving one row per CDR3 protein. In the table there are about 24,000 distinct CDR3 sequences, about 60% of which are singletons. The CDR3 runs to 15 residues. The treatment denotes: roughly 10-day PBMC culture with coronavirus spike peptide pools or control peptides (ViraFEST assay). The culture of around 2.2 million PBMCs per well included about 11 IU/ml IL-2 and around 10 ug/ml peptide pools.

The sequencing sample was made of CD4+ T cells from blood, cultured in vitro. The chain joins TRBV21-1 to TRBJ1-2; the D call TRBD1 from the table was never checked on the DNA. TRBV21-1 is a pseudogene locus. The sequence came from a human donor who had recovered from COVID-19. The CDR3 DNA sequence: TGTGCCAGCAGCAAAGGGACTGACAGGGGAGATGGCTACACCTTC. Residues: CASSKGTDRGDGYTF.